This TCR beta chain comes out of a study of cytomegalovirus exposure and HLA in healthy donors (TCRdb year 2017). For the wider study: According to an earlier analysis of 587 of the donors, roughly 180 million T cells yielded 90 million to 140 million unique TCR beta sequences and approximately 280 Gb of sequence data. In the later analysis, no new phenotypic data were used to find candidate immune exposures; instead, reliance was placed on TCR beta sequences and their occurrence across donors. The number of typed donors differed by locus: about 629-630 for A, B, C, DRB1 and DQB1; 500 to 550 for DQA1; roughly 600 for DPA1; and 450 to 480 for DPB1. Four to six DR-DQ haplotypes were handled as single units for association and clustering, since linkage in the cohort was strong. The genetic ancestry cluster associated with self-reported Caucasian donors included 81% of the 398 genotyped donors. An early release covering approximately 600 HLA-typed donors comprised 250 to 350 gigabases of sequencing data and around 80 million unique TCR sequences. In addition to the first cohort of approximately 650 subjects, a separate validation cohort of 100 to 150 different subjects was used. All discovery cohort repertoires had been generated on a single sequencing platform. Using immunosequencing, the study profiled T cell repertoires from 666 subjects and related those repertoires to cytomegalovirus serostatus. Across approximately 420 genotyped donors of the cohort, an average of roughly 230,000 unique TCR beta nucleotide sequences per donor were sequenced, and 15% to 20% of those sequences were non-productive. In an earlier analysis of about 590 of the donors, high-throughput TCR beta sequencing was used to judge whether each TCR beta V gene segment behaved as functional or pseudogenic. To predict cytomegalovirus infection status, the study brought together high-throughput TCR immunosequencing, statistical association of individual TCRs with disease status, and machine learning. Donor age, sex, ethnicity and CMV serostatus were compiled alongside the repertoire data. A later analysis re-analyzed previously published TCR beta repertoires from about 730 donors and added high-resolution HLA genotyping to study TCR occurrence patterns. A later genetic analysis used genome-wide SNP genotypes for about 60% of the roughly 700 donors, treating that subset as a discovery cohort. HLA typing covered class I and class II loci at four-digit resolution. The study was designed to test whether signatures of past pathogen exposure could be identified by cataloging public T cell receptors. Results and caveats for the whole study, not just this receptor: The earlier analysis of some 560 of the donors excluded over 15 rarely observed V segments, including chromosome 9 orphons, because counts were too low. Across donors, most TCR sequences were observed very rarely, whereas some public TCRs were present in many individuals. Assigning TCR associations to individual alleles was difficult when HLA alleles, especially DR and DQ, strongly co-occurred. Some IMGT-functional V segments, including TRBV6-2 and TRBV6-3, could not be told apart with the 87-base-pair reads, so those segments were excluded. Correlated functional status among segregating V segments might be attributable to linkage disequilibrium, but an unknown experimental factor could not be ruled out. Presence/absence analyses assumed roughly uniform sequencing depth across donors, an assumption that may not hold. In vitro tests confirmed that a few of the cytomegalovirus-associated TCR beta chains recognize cytomegalovirus antigens. In a later genetic analysis, a missense DCLRE1C variant was associated with V-gene and J-gene trimming of TCR beta chains, and the association was replicated in an independent cohort. A later genetic analysis reported fewer N-insertions in productive TCRs among donors in an Asian-associated ancestry cluster than the roughly 700-donor mean. A later analysis found that HLA-associated TCR beta chains were more clonally expanded and had lower generation probabilities than equally common non-associated chains. A further reported finding was that TCR beta sequences accurately predicted the HLA-A and HLA-B alleles for most subjects in the first cohort. Specific HLA alleles were associated with roughly 17,000 TCR beta sequences at a false discovery rate of 0.05 in a later analysis. According to a later analysis, parvovirus B19, influenza, CMV and Epstein-Barr virus appeared linked to several top co-occurrence clusters. Cytomegalovirus status was reported to be diagnosed by the classifier with high specificity and sensitivity in both the original and validation cohorts. Because HLA typing was missing for some donors at each locus, association tests included only the typed subset. For the cohort, immune exposure information was limited to CMV serostatus. The authors suggested that the approach could potentially be generalized to other disease states and immunological phenotypes. A cluster of highly shared sequence variants was judged likely to represent a technical artifact of the sequencing pipeline. In an earlier analysis of fewer than 750 of the donors, most TCR beta V segments were observed in productive rearrangements about 90% or about 30% of the time, broadly matching IMGT annotations. In the study, roughly 160 TCR beta chains were listed as associated with cytomegalovirus. In this cohort, only TCR beta chains were sequenced, and detectable features were limited by the absence of alpha or paired-chain data. In a later analysis, the rate of TCR association differed among HLA loci, with DRB1 alleles having the most associated TCRs and HLA-C alleles having the fewest. In a later analysis, most CMV-associated TCR beta chains were found to appear HLA-restricted, with HLA associations seemingly driven largely by CMV exposure.

The method behind the library was the immunoSEQ multiplex PCR assay. A mixture of 60 forward primers for TCR Vbeta segments and 13 reverse primers for TCR Jbeta segments was used in the multiplex PCR. Amplification of the CDR3 region of rearranged TCR beta genes was performed with a multiplex PCR assay on genomic DNA. On the Illumina HiSeq System, the amplified TCR beta libraries were sequenced as 87-base-pair reads. The original methods were these. Across the 700 or so repertoires, a later analysis counted some 81 million unique TCR beta chains, 9.5 million to 12 million of which were shared by at least two donors. Raw reads were error-corrected and collapsed into unique sequences with a nearest-neighbor algorithm that merged closely related sequences to remove PCR and sequencing errors. V, D and J gene segments were assigned by aligning CDR3 sequences to IMGT reference sequences. For a sequence to be retained, a match of at least six nucleotides to both a V gene segment and a J gene segment was required. A rearrangement counted as productive if the CDR3 had no stop codons and remained in frame with V and J, and every other rearrangement counted as non-productive. Following IMGT convention, CDR3 was defined as the stretch from the second conserved V-encoded cysteine up to the conserved J-encoded phenylalanine. The earlier analysis of about 640 of the donors excluded any sequence lacking an unambiguous match to a single V gene segment. An earlier analysis of fewer than 750 of the donors called V segments functional above 56.7% productive rearrangements and segregating when the between-donor standard deviation exceeded 5%. A statistical classification framework was built for diagnosing cytomegalovirus status from the catalog of TCR beta chain sequences. In a later analysis, TCR nucleotide sequences were compared against IMGT/GENE-DB human TR gene sequences so that V and J genes could be assigned. The TCRdist pipeline was used in a later analysis to assign CDR3 sequences and most-parsimonious VDJ recombination scenarios. In a later analysis, every TCR beta chain was defined by the combination of its CDR3 amino acid sequence and its V-gene family, and reads without a unique V-gene family were dropped. To address suspected cross-contamination and a sequencing artifact, a later analysis removed a few hundred highly shared, low-generation-probability nucleotide sequences. In a later analysis, a clonal expansion index was calculated for each public chain from normalized within-repertoire ranks of inferred template counts. A later analysis computed generation probabilities with a VDJ recombination model fitted to out-of-frame rearrangements, and checked the results against IGoR. A later analysis scored TCR-TCR, TCR-HLA and TCR-CMV co-occurrence with hypergeometric tests, applying a repertoire-size bias correction to TCR pairs. False discovery rates were estimated in a later analysis by permuting HLA or CMV assignments 20 times. A later analysis grouped co-occurring TCRs with DBSCAN, adding TCRdist sequence similarity when clustering within HLA-allele-positive subsets. Repertoires with fewer than 30,000 or more than 120,000 public chains were left out of co-occurrence clustering, as were five repertoires with anomalous nucleotide sharing. TCRdb took over this immuneACCESS table, retaining in-frame rearrangements with V and J assigned. Such tables are incomplete; in checked studies, under half of the missing clones stem from an unresolved V gene, and the remainder is unexplained. V and J calls and clone size follow that table, whereas D and trimming were derived from the DNA. This sample is represented by around 140,000 clones; approximately 75% of them were singletons. Roughly 4% of the sample rests with the top ten.

Remarks on this clone: Its recognized antigen is unknown. No much larger clone is present one base from it, and per-base qualities are unavailable.

In total, 666 healthy bone marrow donors made up the cohort. At the time of sampling, all cohort members were nominally healthy, though unrecorded immune exposures were likely present. The donor tested CMV seropositive and was one of the 289 seropositive cohort members. A peripheral blood sample was provided by each donor, and peripheral blood mononuclear cells were used for TCR beta sequencing. The Qiagen DNeasy Blood Extraction Kit was used to extract genomic DNA from the blood cell samples. A distance of 12 bases separates the germline ends of V and J, which lose 7 bases and 2 bases respectively. Looking up the germline V gene yields CDR1 SQVTM and CDR2 ANQGSEA. Measured from the cysteine to the phenylalanine, the CDR3 is 12 residues long. CDR3 DNA is the only sequence kept; it has 36 bases, read in frame from the first base.

The sequence came from a man aged 45-60 years in good health and CMV-seropositive. The chain is encoded by TRBV29-1 joined to TRBJ2-7; D gene: possibly TRBD1, on 5 matching bases. The source material was PBMCs. The DNA reads as follows: TGCAGCGGAAAGACAGACCCCTACGAGCAGTACTTC. The resulting protein is CSGKTDPYEQYF.